This entry lists 18 T cell receptor beta chains sequenced from one sample in a study of identical twins. TCRdb re-called the 5' RACE reads through MiXCR, storing one row per CDR3 protein. This table holds some 760,000 distinct CDR3 sequences, around a sixth found once. The same sample was also used in a study of T cells expressing NK-cell markers.

The sequencing input was PBMCs. The receptors derive from a woman in her late teens or twenties in good health.

The chain employs TRBV6-2 or TRBV6-3 and TRBJ1-3; D gene unclear. Germline values: CDR1 MNHEY, CDR2 SVGEGT. V shed 2 bases and J shed 0 bases, with 11 bases lying between them. The CDR3 runs 16 residues. CDR3 bases: TGTGCCAGCAGTTACAACCCGGCAGGCTCTGGAAACACCATATATTTT. Protein sequence: CASSYNPAGSGNTIYF.

This clonotype was counted only a few times. The chain recombines TRBV10-3 with TRBJ2-3, with D unresolved. V was pared by 6 bases and J by 7 bases, with 14 bases between. The CDR3 covers 13 residues. CDR1 ENHRY and CDR2 SYGVKD come from the germline V gene. The CDR3 DNA sequence: TGTGCCATCAGCGCGCTAGGAGCGAATACGCAGTATTTT. It encodes CAISALGANTQYF.

V gene TRBV20-1 combines with J gene TRBJ1-1; 7 nucleotides match TRBD1. The CDR3 loop spans 13 amino acids. CDR1 is DFQATT, CDR2 SNEGSKA, per germline (reference sequence). The ends lost 6 bases at V and 5 bases at J; junction bases unmatched: 9. CDR3 DNA sequence: TGCAGTGCGGCACGAGGGGGCACGACTGAAGCTTTCTTT. Encoded protein: CSAARGGTTEAFF.

This clonotype was detected a few times. The J gene is TRBJ1-4, the V gene TRBV20-1; weak D call: TRBD1 (5 bases). Trimming removed 4 bases at V and 7 bases at J, with 7 bases between. Per germline, CDR1 DFQATT and CDR2 SNEGSKA (reference sequence). This CDR3 is built from 11 residues. The DNA for the CDR3 is TGCAGTGCTAAGGGGTTTGAAAAACTGTTTTTT. It codes for CSAKGFEKLFF.

The table lists this clonotype with a few counts. The J gene is TRBJ2-3, the V gene TRBV24-1; D is undetermined. Germline V CDR1 and CDR2: KGHDR, SFDVKD. The CDR3 spans 13 residues. The germline V and J ends were trimmed by 4 bases and 6 bases, with 10 bases remaining between them. The CDR3: CATSEWASDTQYF. CDR3 coding DNA: TGTGCCACCAGTGAGTGGGCGTCCGATACGCAGTATTTT.

This clonotype was counted at least ten times. This chain uses TRBV6-5 with TRBJ1-1; TRBD1 agrees at 8 bases. Germline CDR1 and CDR2: MNHEY and SVGAGI. The CDR3 loop spans 11 amino acids. J gave up 8 bases and V 6 bases, and 2 bases lay outside the gene matches. The CDR3 DNA reads TGTGCCAGCAGGGACAGGGTCGAAGCTTTCTTT. Encoded protein: CASRDRVEAFF.

The rearrangement uses TRBV5-1 and TRBJ2-1, with 8 positions matching TRBD1. CDR3 length equals 16 residues. J gave up 7 bases and V 4 bases, and 13 bases lay outside the gene matches. Germline V gene lookup returns CDR1 SGHRS and CDR2 YFSETQ. In DNA, the CDR3 is TGCGCCAGCAGCCTCGACCCAGGACAGGGTCCAAATGAGCAGTTCTTC. It codes for CASSLDPGQGPNEQFF.

The rearrangement joins TRBV4-1 to TRBJ2-2, with 11 bases fitting TRBD2. Trimming took 3 bases from V and 5 from J; bases not matched to a gene: 8. Germline V lookup: CDR1 MGHRA, CDR2 YSYEKL. The CDR3 is made up of 17 amino acids. The CDR3 nucleotides are TGCGCCAGCAGCCAGGGTCCACTAGCGGGAGAAACCGGGGAGCTGTTTTTT. It encodes CASSQGPLAGETGELFF.

The rearrangement uses TRBV20-1 and TRBJ2-5; D ambiguous. The CDR3 has 13 residues. Trimming took 2 bases from V and 4 from J, leaving 11 bases between them. Germline V gene data show CDR1 as DFQATT and CDR2 as SNEGSKA (reference sequence). CDR3 in DNA: TGCAGTGCTAGATTGGTAAACTCAGAGACCCAGTACTTC. Translated: CSARLVNSETQYF.

This clonotype came up a few times. This rearrangement joins TRBV29-1 to TRBJ1-3, with D hard to call. This CDR3 comprises 18 residues. The germline V gene encodes CDR1 SQVTM and CDR2 ANQGSEA. V shed 2 bases and J shed 1 base, with 21 bases lying between them. CDR3 DNA: TGCAGCGTTGAACCCTTCGCATTTGCAGGTCCTTCTGGAAACACCATATATTTT. Residues: CSVEPFAFAGPSGNTIYF.

This chain links TRBV5-1 with TRBJ2-7; 9 bases are shared with TRBD2. V lost 0 bases and J lost 2; bases outside the gene matches: 6. The CDR3 is 16 amino acids. CDR1 SGHRS and CDR2 YFSETQ come from the germline V gene. CDR3 in amino acids: CASSLAVAGGPYEQYF. CDR3 bases: TGCGCCAGCAGCTTGGCCGTCGCGGGGGGGCCCTACGAGCAGTACTTC.

The genes are TRBV6-2 or TRBV6-3 and TRBJ2-1; TRBD1 or TRBD2 may be the D gene (5 bases each). Germline CDR1 MNHEY, CDR2 SVGEGT. The ends were cut back, 2 bases at V and 5 bases at J, with 19 bases in the middle. CDR3 size: 17 residues. CDR3 amino acids: CASSYPTGPRGDNEQFF. The CDR3 region has the DNA TGTGCCAGCAGTTACCCCACCGGACCCAGAGGGGACAATGAGCAGTTCTTC.

This chain joins TRBV6-5 and TRBJ2-5; D is undetermined. The CDR3 contains 15 residues. The ends were cut back, 0 bases at V and 2 bases at J, with 10 bases in the middle. In germline, CDR1 is MNHEY, CDR2 SVGAGI. CDR3 loop: CASSYSPLVQETQYF. Here the CDR3 DNA reads TGTGCCAGCAGTTACTCGCCTTTAGTACAAGAGACCCAGTACTTC.

This clonotype was seen a few times. The chain uses TRBV4-2 and TRBJ2-7; no firm D call. Germline assignment: CDR1 LGHNA and CDR2 YNFKEQ. This CDR3 region has 12 residues. V lost 2 bases to trimming and J lost 9 bases, with 11 bases between them. CDR3 DNA: TGTGCCAGCAGCCAAACCGGGTCGGTGCAGTACTTC. Translated: CASSQTGSVQYF.

The chain employs TRBV24-1 and TRBJ2-1; 9 nucleotides match TRBD2. V trimming: 9 bases; J trimming: 6 bases; junction bases outside the gene matches: 5. The CDR3 runs to 13 residues. Germline V gene sequence: CDR1 KGHDR, CDR2 SFDVKD. The CDR3 here is CATAEREANEQFF. The CDR3 DNA is TGTGCCACCGCGGAGCGGGAGGCCAATGAGCAGTTCTTC.

This chain links TRBV2 with TRBJ2-3, with D tentatively TRBD1 (5 bases). CDR3 size: 18 residues. V gave up 11 bases and J gave up 0 bases, with 27 bases separating them. Germline CDR1 SNHLY, CDR2 FYNNEI. The CDR3 DNA is TGTGCCTTCAGTTCCCCCCCTCTCAGGGCCCGTAGCACAGATACGCAGTATTTT. It specifies CAFSSPPLRARSTDTQYF. Supplemented by reference TRBV2 and TRBJ2-3, the full variable domain reads EPEVTQTPSHQVTQMGQEVILRCVPISNHLYFYWYRQILGQKVEFLVSFYNNEISEKSEIFDDQFSVERPDGSNFTLKIRSTKLEDSAMYFCAFSSPPLRARSTDTQYFGPGTRLTVL.

The chain has TRBV20-1 and TRBJ2-7, with D unresolved. V was trimmed by 0 bases and J by 6 bases, leaving 12 bases between them. Germline-derived CDR1 and CDR2 are DFQATT and SNEGSKA (reference sequence). The CDR3 length is 13 residues. The CDR3 region has the DNA TGCAGTGCTAGAGATCCCGTTACCGCCGAGCAGTACTTC. Translating it yields CSARDPVTAEQYF.

The CDR3 is CASSSWAGVANQPQHF. In DNA, the CDR3 is TGTGCCAGCAGCTCCTGGGCAGGGGTTGCCAATCAGCCCCAGCATTTT. This chain joins TRBV7-2 and TRBJ1-5; D might be TRBD1 (6 bases). The CDR3 loop spans 16 amino acids. V lost 4 bases and J 3 bases, leaving 16 bases between the germline ends. CDR1 is SGHTA and CDR2 is FQGNSA in the germline V gene.